A single sample is the source of the 6 T cell receptor beta chains below, sequenced in a study of Graves' ophthalmopathy and Graves' hyperthyroidism (dated by TCRdb to 2016 to 2018). The instrument was an Illumina HiSeq 2000. TCR beta CDR3 regions were amplified from RNA transcripts for repertoire sequencing. The first round of RT-PCR was done with HTBI primers and the Qiagen OneStep RT-PCR kit, and was followed by a second round of multiplex PCR, then size selection and purification. The public reads were reanalyzed by TCRdb: fastp trimming at Q25, MiXCR alignment, in-frame beta chains only. Here each entry gathers all rows of one CDR3 protein and keeps the most common genes and DNA. This sample lists about 660,000 distinct CDR3 sequences; about two fifths were detected once. The ten largest make up over 2.5% of the sample. The material sequenced was peripheral blood. The source is an adult man with Graves' ophthalmopathy.

The genes are TRBV29-1 and TRBJ1-2; weak D call: TRBD1 (6 bases). The CDR3 length is 11 residues. Germline lookup yields CDR1 SQVTM and CDR2 ANQGSEA. V dropped 7 bases and J dropped 4 bases, with 10 bases sitting between them. The CDR3: CSGGDTYGYTF. CDR3 DNA: TGCAGCGGTGGGGACACCTATGGCTACACCTTC.

This clonotype was seen a few times. J is TRBJ2-7 and V is TRBV20-1; D is perhaps TRBD1 or TRBD2 (5 bases each). The CDR3 totals 14 residues. The V gene's germline CDR1 is DFQATT and CDR2 SNEGSKA (reference sequence). With 1 base removed from V and 2 bases from J, the gap between germline ends came to 12 bases. This chain's CDR3 is CSARVTPGPYEQYF. The CDR3 DNA reads as TGCAGTGCTAGAGTGACACCGGGACCCTACGAGCAGTACTTC.

This clonotype was seen repeatedly, ten times or more. V usage is TRBV24-1 and J usage is TRBJ2-3; no definite D call. With 6 bases removed from V and 0 bases from J, the gap between germline ends came to 9 bases. Germline CDR1 and CDR2: KGHDR and SFDVKD. This CDR3 spans 14 amino acids. The CDR3 DNA is TGTGCCACCAGTCCAGAAACCAGCACAGATACGCAGTATTTT. It translates to CATSPETSTDTQYF.

Worth noting for this clonotype: One base away lies a much larger clone, so this may be a sequencing read error. The chain recombines TRBV2 with TRBJ2-2; possible D gene TRBD2, 5 bases. The CDR3 runs to 16 residues. Germline V gene sequence: CDR1 SNHLY, CDR2 FYNNEI. Between the trimmed V and J ends, which lost 7 bases and 5 bases, there was a span of 20 bases. CDR3 nucleotides: TGTGCCAGCAATCGAAGGGCAGTTACGGGGACCGGGGAGCTGTTTTTT. This codes for CASNRRAVTGTGELFF.

The table lists this clonotype with many counts. The rearrangement joins TRBV7-9 to TRBJ1-2; TRBD1 aligns across 9 bases. The CDR3 totals 17 residues. Germline CDR1 SEHNR, CDR2 FQNEAQ (reference sequence). J lost 4 bases, V lost 1 base, and 10 bases had no gene match. For the CDR3, the DNA is TGTGCCAGCAGCTTAGAACATACAGGGGGCGCCGGCTATGGCTACACCTTC. Its protein is CASSLEHTGGAGYGYTF. The full variable domain, in which reference TRBV7-9 and TRBJ1-2 provide the parts outside the CDR3, is DTGVSQNPRHKITKRGQNVTFRCDPISEHNRLYWYRQTLGQGPEFLTYFQNEAQLEKSRLLSDRFSAERPKGSFSTLEIQRTEQGDSAMYLCASSLEHTGGAGYGYTFGSGTRLTVV.

This clonotype was recorded only once. CDR3 region: CASSDVGGAGNQPQHF. For the CDR3, the DNA is TGTGCCAGCAGTGATGTAGGGGGCGCGGGCAATCAGCCCCAGCATTTT. The chain carries TRBV25-1 and TRBJ1-5; 7 nucleotides align to TRBD1. V was clipped by 3 bases and J by 2 bases; unmatched bases: 7. Germline assignment: CDR1 MGHDK and CDR2 SYGVNS. The CDR3 runs to 16 residues.